The source of this T cell receptor (beta chain) is a study of cytomegalovirus exposure and HLA in healthy donors. The study's findings and limits: There were 164 TCR beta chains listed as cytomegalovirus-associated.

The sample holds one count of this clone. Its antigen is currently unknown. This CDR3 has 15 residues. Germline CDR1 is SGHRS and CDR2 is YFSETQ. V was trimmed by 4 bases and J by 0 bases, leaving 8 bases between them. Produced via immunoSEQ multiplex PCR; TCRdb's table is partial and in-frame only. This table has around 170,000 clones, more than 70% appearing once. The sample comprised PBMCs. The TCR sequence derives from a young man in good health and CMV-seronegative. The chain uses TRBV5-1 and TRBJ2-6, with D uncertain. CDR3 DNA: TGCGCCAGCAGCCTTAGAACCTCTGGGGCCAACGTCCTGACTTTC. Residues: CASSLRTSGANVLTF.